This T cell receptor beta chain was sequenced in a study of blood T cell repertoires in COVID-19. Study details: Samples of COVID-19 (acute and convalescent) were obtained from the United States, Italy and Spain. Sample material is recorded as cDNA or gDNA derived from T cells, B-cell-depleted T cells, or PBMCs.

Authors' analysis steps: The authors estimated nucleated cell counts from reference gene primer amplification. Sequencing was performed with immunoSEQ multiplex PCR; in TCRdb, only in-frame clones are kept and a portion is missing. From that table come the V and J calls and clone size; the DNA was used to work out D and trimming. The table includes about 80,000 clones, 78% detected once. Trimming at V came to 4 bases and at J to 2 bases, leaving 1 base not matched to a gene. The CDR3 loop spans 13 amino acids. Germline CDR1 and CDR2: SGHAT and FQNNGV. The V gene is TRBV11-2, the J gene TRBJ2-7; 8 nucleotides match TRBD1. This TCR was sampled from a human donor in a cohort sampled during active COVID-19. Sequenced input: peripheral blood. The CDR3 DNA reads as TGTGCCAGCAGCTGGGGACAGGCCTACGAGCAGTACTTC. Translation: CASSWGQAYEQYF.